This TCR beta chain was identified in a study of T cell changes during pregnancy in multiple sclerosis. TCRdb's table, derived via immunoSEQ multiplex PCR, lists solely in-frame clones and lacks some. The sample holds some 30,000 clones, 91% seen once. The CDR3 consists of 16 residues. V was clipped by 5 bases and J by 3 bases; unmatched bases: 9. The germline V gene encodes CDR1 SGHAT and CDR2 FQNNGV. The rearrangement joins TRBV11-2 to TRBJ2-3; 9 nucleotides match TRBD1. This TCR came from a female donor in good health, enrolled as a control in a pregnancy study. The sample here was CD8+ T cells from peripheral blood mononuclear cells, taken in the second trimester of pregnancy. The CDR3 DNA reads TGTGCCAGCAGCCGGACGACAGGGGGAACAACAGATACGCAGTATTTT. Its translation: CASSRTTGGTTDTQYF. Drawing the rest from reference TRBV11-2 and TRBJ2-3, the complete variable domain is EAGVAQSPRYKIIEKRQSVAFWCNPISGHATLYWYQQILGQGPKLLIQFQNNGVVDDSQLPKDRFSAERLKGVDSTLKIQPAKLEDSAVYLCASSRTTGGTTDTQYFGPGTRLTVL.